The present T cell receptor beta chain was sequenced within a study of beta chain features in type 1 diabetes. Study outcomes and limitations: Moderately but significantly shorter TCRB CDR3s were found in Type 1 diabetes patients in all four CD4+ subsets.

Sequenced material consisted of expressed TCRB transcripts (all of the isolated RNA was reverse transcribed). Libraries were prepared by immunoSEQ multiplex PCR; TCRdb keeps only in-frame clonotypes and omits some of them. Found here are about 240,000 clones, about 14% of them singletons; the top ten hold roughly 0.019%. This clone was picked up a small number of times. Its antigen remains unknown. The sequenced material came from naive CD4+ T cells from blood. The sequence came from a man aged 30-40 years with type 1 diabetes.

The CDR3 sequence is CASSLVGRAAGYTF. The CDR3 DNA reads TGTGCCAGCAGCTTGGTGGGCAGGGCGGCTGGCTACACCTTC. The chain recombines TRBV5-4 with TRBJ1-2, with D tentatively TRBD1 (5 bases). Trimming took off 0 bases at V and 7 bases at J, with 13 bases between the two ends. The CDR3 loop spans 14 amino acids. From germline, CDR1 is SGHNT and CDR2 YYREEE (reference sequence).